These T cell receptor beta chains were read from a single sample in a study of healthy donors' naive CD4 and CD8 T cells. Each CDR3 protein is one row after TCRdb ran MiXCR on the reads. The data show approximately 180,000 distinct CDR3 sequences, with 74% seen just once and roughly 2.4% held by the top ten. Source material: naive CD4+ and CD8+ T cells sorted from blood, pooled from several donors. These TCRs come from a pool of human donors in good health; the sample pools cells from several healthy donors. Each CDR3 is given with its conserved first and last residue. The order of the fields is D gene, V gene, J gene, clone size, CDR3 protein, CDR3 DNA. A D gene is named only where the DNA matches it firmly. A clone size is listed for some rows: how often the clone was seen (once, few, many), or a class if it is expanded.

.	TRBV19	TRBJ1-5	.	CASSIPSVITGNQPQHF	TGTGCCAGTAGTATTCCGAGTGTTATTACAGGCAATCAGCCCCAGCATTTT
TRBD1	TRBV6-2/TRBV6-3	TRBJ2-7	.	CASSTGQGTYEQYF	TGTGCCAGCAGTACCGGACAGGGGACCTACGAGCAGTACTTC
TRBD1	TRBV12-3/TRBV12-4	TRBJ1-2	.	CASSRGNYGYTF	TGTGCCAGCAGCAGGGGGAACTATGGCTACACCTTC
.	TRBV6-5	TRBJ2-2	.	CASGPGQTLNTGELFF	TGTGCCAGCGGCCCCGGACAGACCCTTAACACCGGGGAGCTGTTTTTT
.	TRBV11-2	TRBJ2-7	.	CASSLGVYEQYF	TGTGCCAGCAGCTTAGGAGTCTACGAGCAGTACTTC
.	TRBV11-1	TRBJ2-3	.	CASSEAGTEVADTQYF	TGTGCCAGCAGCGAGGCCGGGACCGAGGTCGCAGATACGCAGTATTTT
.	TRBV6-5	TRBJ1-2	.	CASAEFEADSNYGYTF	TGTGCCAGCGCCGAATTCGAGGCGGACAGTAACTATGGCTACACCTTC
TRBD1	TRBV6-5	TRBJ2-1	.	CASSYRILNPGTGERHMSGEQFF	TGTGCCAGCAGTTACCGTATCCTAAACCCCGGGACAGGGGAACGTCACATGAGCGGTGAGCAGTTCTTC
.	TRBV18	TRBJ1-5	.	CASSPRESNQPQHF	TGTGCCAGCTCACCACGTGAGAGCAATCAGCCCCAGCATTTT
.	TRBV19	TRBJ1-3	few	CASIQQIRAPYSGNTIYF	TGTGCCAGTATTCAGCAGATTCGGGCCCCCTACTCTGGAAACACCATATATTTT
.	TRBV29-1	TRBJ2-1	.	CSVDRWANEQFF	TGCAGCGTCGATAGGTGGGCTAATGAGCAGTTCTTC
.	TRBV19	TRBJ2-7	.	CASSSGTVYEQYF	TGTGCCAGTAGTAGCGGGACAGTCTACGAGCAGTACTTC
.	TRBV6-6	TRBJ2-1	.	CASSYSLQSSYNEQFF	TGTGCCAGCAGTTACAGCCTCCAGAGCTCCTACAATGAGCAGTTCTTC
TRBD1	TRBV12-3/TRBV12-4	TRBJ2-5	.	CASSTRGTGGRETQYF	TGTGCCAGCAGCACCAGGGGAACAGGGGGTCGAGAGACCCAGTACTTC
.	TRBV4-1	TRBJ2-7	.	CASSQGQAAYEQYF	TGCGCCAGCAGCCAAGGACAGGCGGCCTACGAGCAGTACTTC
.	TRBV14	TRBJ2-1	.	CASSRAGQEVGLRFF	TGTGCCAGCAGCCGGGCGGGGCAGGAGGTAGGATTACGGTTCTTC
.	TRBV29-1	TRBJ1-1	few	CSVGSGVVTEAFF	TGCAGCGTTGGGTCCGGGGTGGTCACTGAAGCTTTCTTT
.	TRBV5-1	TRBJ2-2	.	CASIGGGDTPMTGELFF	TGTGCCAGCATAGGCGGTGGTGACACCCCTATGACCGGGGAGCTGTTTTTT
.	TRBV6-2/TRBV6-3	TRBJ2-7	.	CASSYSRGGYEQYF	TGTGCCAGCAGTTATTCCAGGGGTGGCTACGAGCAGTACTTC
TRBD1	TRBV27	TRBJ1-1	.	CASSPDRGVNTEAFF	TGTGCCAGCAGTCCGGACAGGGGGGTGAACACTGAAGCTTTCTTT
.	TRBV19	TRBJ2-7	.	CASSIGEFYEQYF	TGTGCCAGTAGTATTGGAGAATTCTACGAGCAGTACTTC
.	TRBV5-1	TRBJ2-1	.	CASSPSVGLNEQFF	TGCGCCAGCAGCCCTAGCGTGGGGCTGAATGAGCAGTTCTTC
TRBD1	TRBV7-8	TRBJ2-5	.	CASSARGQDGETQYF	TGTGCCAGCAGCGCCAGGGGACAGGACGGAGAGACCCAGTACTTC
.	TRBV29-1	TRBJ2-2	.	CSVEPQDSGELFF	TGCAGCGTTGAACCTCAGGATTCCGGGGAGCTGTTTTTT
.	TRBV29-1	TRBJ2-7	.	CSVYGGLFYEQYF	TGCAGCGTCTACGGTGGGCTTTTCTACGAGCAGTACTTC
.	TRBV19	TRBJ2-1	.	CASSIGTENEQFF	TGTGCCAGTAGTATAGGGACGGAGAATGAGCAGTTCTTC
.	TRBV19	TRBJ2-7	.	CASSNAGRDEQYF	TGTGCCAGTAGTAACGCCGGCAGGGACGAGCAGTACTTC
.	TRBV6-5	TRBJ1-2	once	CASSESQGTYGYTF	TGTGCCAGCAGTGAAAGCCAGGGGACCTATGGCTACACCTTC
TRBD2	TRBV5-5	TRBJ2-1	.	CASSLRTSEHNEQFF	TGTGCCAGCAGCTTGCGGACTAGCGAGCACAATGAGCAGTTCTTC
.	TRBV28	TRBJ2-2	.	CASRLHSTGELFF	TGTGCCAGCAGGCTACATAGCACCGGGGAGCTGTTTTTT
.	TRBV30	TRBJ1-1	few	CAWSPTGNQAFF	TGTGCCTGGAGTCCCACAGGGAATCAAGCTTTCTTT
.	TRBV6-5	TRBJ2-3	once	CASSPLTGEGVDTQYF	TGTGCCAGCAGTCCCCTAACGGGGGAAGGGGTAGATACGCAGTATTTT
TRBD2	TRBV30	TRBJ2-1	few	CAWSAGDYHNEQFF	TGTGCCTGGAGCGCCGGGGACTACCACAATGAGCAGTTCTTC
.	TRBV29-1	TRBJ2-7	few	CSVEEAPAAQQYF	TGCAGCGTTGAAGAGGCCCCAGCGGCACAGCAGTACTTC
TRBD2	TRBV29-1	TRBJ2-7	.	CSVFPGSGGTYEQYF	TGCAGCGTATTCCCGGGGAGCGGGGGAACCTACGAGCAGTACTTC
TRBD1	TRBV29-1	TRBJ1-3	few	CSVEQGAGNTIYF	TGCAGCGTTGAGCAGGGGGCTGGAAACACCATATATTTT
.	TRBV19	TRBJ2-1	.	CASSPLRVYNEQFF	TGTGCCAGTAGCCCCCTCCGAGTCTACAATGAGCAGTTCTTC
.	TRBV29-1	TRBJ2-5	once	CSVEDRKGVRETQYF	TGCAGCGTTGAAGATCGGAAGGGGGTGAGGGAGACCCAGTACTTC
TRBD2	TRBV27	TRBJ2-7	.	CASSPTSGHSYEQYF	TGTGCCAGCAGTCCAACTAGCGGGCATTCCTACGAGCAGTACTTC
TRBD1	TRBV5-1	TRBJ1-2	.	CASSQGQGNNYGYTF	TGCGCCAGCAGCCAGGGACAGGGGAATAACTATGGCTACACCTTC
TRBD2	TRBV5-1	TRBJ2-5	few	CASSPGTSGRALSVETQYF	TGCGCCAGCAGCCCAGGGACTAGCGGGAGGGCCCTTTCCGTCGAGACCCAGTACTTC
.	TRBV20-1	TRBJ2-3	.	CSAAGTDTQYF	TGCAGTGCAGCAGGCACAGATACGCAGTATTTT
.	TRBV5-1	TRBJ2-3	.	CASSSPGAVRTDTQYF	TGCGCCAGCAGCTCCCCGGGGGCCGTCCGCACAGATACGCAGTATTTT
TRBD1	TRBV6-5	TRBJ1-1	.	CASSFNRGLNTEAFF	TGTGCCAGCAGTTTTAACAGGGGGTTGAACACTGAAGCTTTCTTT
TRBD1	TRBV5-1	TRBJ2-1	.	CASSYRQGTYNEQFF	TGCGCCAGCAGCTACCGACAGGGGACCTACAATGAGCAGTTCTTC
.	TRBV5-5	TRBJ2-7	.	CASSISSYEQYF	TGTGCCAGCAGCATCTCCTCCTACGAGCAGTACTTC
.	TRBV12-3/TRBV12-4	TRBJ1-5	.	CASREAGAVQPQHF	TGTGCCAGCAGGGAGGCAGGGGCGGTTCAGCCCCAGCATTTT
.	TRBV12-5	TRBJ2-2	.	CASGLVPGAGELFF	TGTGCTAGTGGTTTGGTTCCCGGTGCCGGGGAGCTGTTTTTT
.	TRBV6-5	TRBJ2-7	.	CASTWNRDNPKQYF	TGTGCCAGCACCTGGAACAGGGACAATCCCAAGCAGTACTTC
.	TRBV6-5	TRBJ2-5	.	CASRPWAFRQETQYF	TGTGCCAGTCGCCCATGGGCGTTTAGACAAGAGACCCAGTACTTC
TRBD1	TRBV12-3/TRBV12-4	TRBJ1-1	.	CASSLYSRGQGSGSEAFF	TGTGCCAGCAGTTTATATTCTCGGGGACAGGGGAGTGGGTCTGAAGCTTTCTTT
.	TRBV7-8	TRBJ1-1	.	CASSLDTVTEAFF	TGTGCCAGCAGCTTGGATACGGTCACTGAAGCTTTCTTT
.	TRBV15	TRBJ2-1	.	CATSRDLVDEQFF	TGTGCCACCAGCAGAGATTTAGTCGATGAGCAGTTCTTC
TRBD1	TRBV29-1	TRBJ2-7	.	CSVEIGTAYEQYF	TGCAGCGTTGAAATAGGGACAGCCTACGAGCAGTACTTC